The 3 T cell receptor beta chains below come from one sample, sequenced in a study of post-analysis software for immune sequencing data. Whole-study results and caveats: Controls showed lower frequencies than patients for four to six TRBV segments, and TRBV5-6, TRBV5-1 and TRBV20-1 were among these.

Their cognate antigens are unknown. Incorporated into the TCR beta cDNA libraries were unique molecular identifiers, which served to reduce PCR and sequencing biases. TCRdb reprocessed the PCR reads with MiXCR, giving one entry per CDR3 protein. The sample carries 400,000 to 500,000 distinct CDR3 sequences, approximately 39% recorded once. Sequencing input: blood. The receptors were gathered from a girl aged 2 to 10 with multiple sclerosis.

This clonotype has ten or more counts. J is TRBJ2-7 and V is TRBV28; weak D call: TRBD1 (6 bases). Trimming cost V 9 bases and J 3 bases, with 24 bases left between them. Germline CDR1 reads MDHEN; CDR2 reads SYDVKM. This CDR3 has 16 amino acids. In nucleotides, the CDR3 is TGTGCCAGTCGTTCGAGTGGGCAGGGGAAAATCTACGAGCAGTACTTC. Its translation is CASRSSGQGKIYEQYF.

This clonotype has more than one count but fewer than ten. The V and J genes are TRBV10-3 and TRBJ1-5; 8 bases align to TRBD1. The CDR3 runs to 13 residues. Losses at the gene ends were 5 bases for V and 7 bases for J; bases not matched to a gene: 4. CDR1 ENHRY and CDR2 SYGVKD come from the germline V gene. The CDR3 coding sequence is TGTGCCATCAGTCCAGGGGGCTGGCAGCCCCAGCATTTT. Its translation: CAISPGGWQPQHF.

The gene calls are TRBV20-1 and TRBJ1-4; 8 bases match TRBD1. V trimming: 6 bases; J trimming: 7 bases; junction bases outside the gene matches: 4. The CDR3 length is 12 residues. Germline CDR1 reads DFQATT; CDR2 reads SNEGSKA (reference sequence). The CDR3 region has the DNA TGCAGTGCACGACAGGGGCGTGAAAAACTGTTTTTT. The encoded protein is CSARQGREKLFF.